The entry that follows covers one T cell receptor (beta chain) sequence. What it binds is not known. These data belong to a study of cytomegalovirus exposure and HLA in healthy donors. Findings and limits, study-wide: The classifier was said to identify cytomegalovirus status with high specificity and sensitivity. When a later analysis compared HLA-associated TCR beta chains with equally common others, the HLA-associated chains turned out to be more clonally expanded and to have lower generation probabilities.

Trimming shortened V by 7 bases and J by 6 bases, and 15 bases separated the two germline ends. The CDR3 spans 14 residues. In germline, CDR1 is LNHNV, CDR2 YYDKDF (reference sequence). The PCR contained 60 Vbeta and 13 Jbeta primers. The table came from immunoSEQ multiplex PCR; TCRdb's copy has only in-frame clones and leaves some out. The table shows about 140,000 clones, with 78% occurring only once. This receptor was obtained from a female donor in good health and CMV-seronegative. The J gene is TRBJ1-4, the V gene TRBV15; the D gene is possibly TRBD1 (6 bases). The sample comprised PBMCs. CDR3 sequence (DNA): TGTGCCACCACCCCAACAGGGCAGTATGAAAAACTGTTTTTT. It codes for CATTPTGQYEKLFF.